The next 10 T cell receptor beta chains were all read from a single sample in a study of identical twins. TCRdb passed the 5' RACE reads through MiXCR, listing each CDR3 protein once. The sample lists 450,000 to 650,000 distinct CDR3 sequences; approximately 14% were seen once. These same records also appear under a second study, on yellow fever vaccine responses in identical twins.

Material for sequencing was CD4+ T cells sorted from blood. These receptors were taken from a woman aged 18-30 years in good health.

This sequence joins TRBV20-1 and TRBJ2-1, with 12 positions matching TRBD2. CDR1 DFQATT and CDR2 SNEGSKA come from the germline V gene (reference sequence). Unmatched junction bases numbered 14, after V lost 0 bases and J lost 8 bases. This CDR3 spans 18 amino acids. In DNA, the CDR3 is TGCAGTGCTAGAGAGCGGACTAGCGGGACTATCGAGGGGGATGAGCAGTTCTTC. Amino acids: CSARERTSGTIEGDEQFF.

V usage is TRBV12-3 or TRBV12-4 and J usage is TRBJ2-5; 10 positions agree with TRBD2. The length of the CDR3 is 14 residues. The J segment lost 1 base and the V segment lost 8 bases, leaving 4 bases of the junction unmatched. CDR3: CASSWTSGQETQYF. The CDR3 region has the DNA TGTGCCAGCTCCTGGACTAGCGGCCAAGAGACCCAGTACTTC.

This clonotype was seen a handful of times. The chain links TRBV5-6 to TRBJ2-2; D may be TRBD2 (6 bases). Trimming removed 0 bases at V and 0 bases at J, with 12 bases between. CDR1 and CDR2 (germline): SGHDT, YYEEEE. The CDR3 is made up of 17 amino acids. CDR3 region: CASSLEWRDSNTGELFF. The CDR3 DNA follows: TGTGCCAGCAGCTTGGAGTGGAGGGATTCGAACACCGGGGAGCTGTTTTTT.

The chain recombines TRBV3-1 with TRBJ1-5; 11 bases match TRBD1. The germline V gene encodes CDR1 LGHDT and CDR2 YNNKEL (reference sequence). The CDR3 loop spans 16 amino acids. The ends lost 2 bases at V and 6 bases at J; junction bases unmatched: 6. CDR3 nucleotide sequence: TGTGCCAGCAGCCAATTAGGGACAGGGGGGAGTCAGCCCCAGCATTTT. Translation: CASSQLGTGGSQPQHF.

The V and J genes are TRBV7-8 and TRBJ2-6; D is unresolved. This CDR3 has 17 amino acids. V lost 1 base to trimming and J lost 0 bases, with 10 bases between them. Looked up from germline, CDR1 is SGHVS and CDR2 is FQNEAQ. The CDR3 region is CASSLDPQNSGANVLTF. As DNA, the CDR3 is TGTGCCAGCAGCTTAGATCCCCAAAACTCTGGGGCCAACGTCCTGACTTTC.

This clonotype was detected ten times or more. The gene calls are TRBV11-2 and TRBJ2-3; 7 bases map to TRBD1. CDR1 SGHAT and CDR2 FQNNGV come from the germline V gene. Germline trimming cut 5 bases from V and 3 bases from J; bases unmatched to any gene: 2. CDR3 size: 13 residues. The CDR3 spells CASSRDRTDTQYF. The CDR3 nucleotides read TGTGCCAGCAGCCGGGACAGAACAGATACGCAGTATTTT.

V usage is TRBV24-1 and J usage is TRBJ2-5; 9 nucleotides match TRBD2. V lost 5 bases to trimming and J lost 4 bases; unmatched junction nucleotides: 7. The CDR3 totals 15 residues. The V gene's germline CDR1 is KGHDR and CDR2 SFDVKD. Here the CDR3 reads CATSGRGGPGETQYF. CDR3 coding DNA: TGTGCCACCAGTGGGCGGGGGGGCCCCGGAGAGACCCAGTACTTC.

The chain joins TRBV6-5 to TRBJ2-1; 8 bases match TRBD1. CDR3 size: 13 residues. Germline V gene lookup returns CDR1 MNHEY and CDR2 SVGAGI. V lost 2 bases and J lost 12; bases outside the gene matches: 6. The CDR3 loop reads CASSYRTGLMQFF. The CDR3 DNA follows: TGTGCCAGCAGTTACAGGACAGGGCTTATGCAGTTCTTC.

The sample holds a few counts of this clonotype. The rearrangement joins TRBV27 to TRBJ2-6, with D maybe TRBD2 (6 bases). This CDR3 has 16 residues. Germline assignment: CDR1 MNHEY and CDR2 SMNVEV (reference sequence). Deletions cut 7 bases from V and 0 bases from J, with 13 bases between. CDR3 residues: CASKLAPGSGANVLTF. The CDR3 nucleotides read TGTGCCAGCAAACTAGCTCCAGGCTCTGGGGCCAACGTCCTGACTTTC.

This clonotype was found a few times. The chain carries TRBV20-1 and TRBJ2-7; D may be TRBD2 (5 bases). The V gene's germline CDR1 is DFQATT and CDR2 SNEGSKA (reference sequence). This CDR3 is built from 16 residues. The germline V and J ends were trimmed by 0 bases and 7 bases, with 22 bases remaining between them. CDR3 nucleotides: TGCAGTGCTAGAGATGGAAGGGAGCTCTTTTCTGAAGAGCAGTACGTC. This translates into CSARDGRELFSEEQYV.